The rows below give T cell receptor beta chains drawn from one sample of a study of control samples from healthy donors and cancer patients. This table comes from immunoSEQ multiplex PCR, and its TCRdb copy is limited to in-frame clones, with some not included. The table lists about 190,000 clones, about 89% of them singletons, with 1.5% to 2% in the top ten. The specimen was blood. The receptors shown here come from a man aged 25-40 years in good health. The CDR3 runs from the conserved cysteine through the conserved F or W. D genes are given only for firm matches. Clone size is given for some rows only: seen once, a few or many times, or a class if the clone is expanded.

TRBD1	TRBV19	TRBJ2-7	-	CASSADRGYEQYF	TGTGCCAGTAGTGCCGACAGGGGATACGAGCAGTACTTC
TRBD1	TRBV3-1/TRBV3-2	TRBJ2-7	-	CASSRKGQDRYEQYF	TGTGCCAGCAGCCGCAAAGGACAGGACCGCTACGAGCAGTACTTC
TRBD1	TRBV25-1	TRBJ1-4	-	CASSEDRATNEKLFF	TGTGCCAGCAGTGAGGACAGGGCAACTAATGAAAAACTGTTTTTT
-	TRBV19	TRBJ2-2	-	CASSIFRGRGTGELFF	TGTGCCAGTAGTATTTTTCGGGGGCGCGGCACCGGGGAGCTGTTTTTT
TRBD1	TRBV2	TRBJ1-1	-	CASSRPTGTGGKDERNTEAFF	TGTGCCAGCAGCCGACCAACCGGGACAGGGGGCAAGGACGAACGGAACACTGAAGCTTTCTTT
TRBD1	TRBV5-5	TRBJ1-5	once	CASSLLTGSNQPQHF	TGTGCCAGCAGCCTCCTGACAGGGAGCAATCAGCCCCAGCATTTT
-	TRBV14	TRBJ2-7	once	CASSQYMGFAEQYF	TGTGCCAGCAGCCAATATATGGGCTTTGCCGAGCAGTACTTC
TRBD1	TRBV7-8	TRBJ1-1	-	CASRDRVNTEAFF	TGTGCCAGCAGGGACAGGGTGAACACTGAAGCTTTCTTT
-	TRBV29-1	TRBJ2-7	-	CSVEDIRGGIREQYF	TGCAGCGTTGAAGATATCCGGGGCGGGATTCGCGAGCAGTACTTC
TRBD1	TRBV18	TRBJ1-2	-	CASSPLARTGTHEGYTF	TGTGCCAGCTCACCACTAGCAAGGACAGGCACCCACGAGGGCTACACCTTC
TRBD2	TRBV6-1	TRBJ2-1	-	CASREHGTSGGNEQFF	TGTGCCAGCAGGGAACACGGGACTAGCGGGGGCAATGAGCAGTTCTTC
-	TRBV7-9	TRBJ1-1	-	CASTSLNTEAFF	TGTGCCAGCACCTCCTTGAACACTGAAGCTTTCTTT
TRBD2	TRBV4-2	TRBJ2-1	-	CASSQELAGGDEQFF	TGTGCCAGCAGCCAAGAGCTAGCGGGGGGGGATGAGCAGTTCTTC
TRBD1	TRBV4-1	TRBJ2-7	-	CASSQVKTGAYYEQYF	TGCGCCAGCAGCCAGGTTAAGACAGGGGCTTACTACGAGCAGTACTTC
-	TRBV19	TRBJ1-2	-	CASTAGSYGYTF	TGTGCCAGTACGGCAGGGAGTTATGGCTACACCTTC
-	TRBV5-1	TRBJ1-6	few	CASSSTGGVESSPLHF	TGCGCCAGCAGCTCAACGGGGGGTGTGGAAAGCTCACCCCTCCACTTT
-	TRBV3-1/TRBV3-2	TRBJ2-1	-	CASTPTSSGNEQFF	TGTGCCAGCACCCCTACATCGTCAGGGAATGAGCAGTTCTTC
TRBD1	TRBV12-3/TRBV12-4	TRBJ1-5	-	CASSVTGRQPQHF	TGTGCCAGCAGTGTGACAGGGAGGCAGCCCCAGCATTTT
-	TRBV5-4	TRBJ2-2	-	CASSLGDTGELFF	TGTGCCAGCAGCTTGGGCGACACCGGGGAGCTGTTTTTT
-	TRBV9	TRBJ2-2	once	CASSSQGFSGGELFF	TGTGCCAGCAGCTCCCAGGGATTTTCTGGCGGGGAGCTGTTTTTT
-	TRBV18	TRBJ1-6	-	CASSPDGYNSPLHF	TGTGCCAGCTCACCGGACGGTTATAATTCACCCCTCCACTTT
TRBD2	TRBV18	TRBJ2-3	-	CASSPRSGVADTQYF	TGTGCCAGCTCACCAAGAAGCGGGGTTGCAGATACGCAGTATTTT
-	TRBV4-1	TRBJ2-7	-	CASSQDPQVDEQYF	TGCGCCAGCAGCCAAGATCCACAGGTCGACGAGCAGTACTTC
TRBD2	TRBV4-2	TRBJ2-2	-	CASSPRGLADTGELFF	TGTGCCAGCAGCCCCCGAGGACTAGCGGACACCGGGGAGCTGTTTTTT
-	TRBV23-1	TRBJ1-1	-	CASSQPGTGNTEAFF	TGCGCCAGCAGTCAACCCGGGACGGGGAACACTGAAGCTTTCTTT
-	TRBV7-3	TRBJ2-6	-	CASSFGAYEGANVLTF	TGTGCCAGCAGCTTCGGGGCCTACGAGGGGGCCAACGTCCTGACTTTC
TRBD1	TRBV10-2	TRBJ1-5	-	CASSDWTGSNQPQHF	TGCGCCAGCAGTGATTGGACAGGGAGCAATCAGCCCCAGCATTTT
TRBD1	TRBV30	TRBJ1-1	-	CAWSGLSSRTGVRLGTEAFF	TGTGCCTGGAGTGGATTATCGTCCCGGACAGGGGTTAGGTTGGGCACTGAAGCTTTCTTT
-	TRBV25-1	TRBJ1-6	-	CASSERASYNSPLHF	TGTGCCAGCTCAGAAAGGGCTTCCTATAATTCACCCCTCCACTTT
-	TRBV6-5	TRBJ1-1	-	CASNPGDRAYTEAFF	TGTGCCAGCAACCCTGGGGATAGGGCTTACACTGAAGCTTTCTTT
-	TRBV5-5	TRBJ2-6	-	CASSSRGSGANVLTF	TGTGCCAGCAGCTCCAGGGGCTCTGGGGCCAACGTCCTGACTTTC
TRBD1	TRBV30	TRBJ2-7	-	CAWRTGTGLYEQYF	TGTGCCTGGAGAACCGGGACAGGACTCTACGAGCAGTACTTC
-	TRBV5-1	TRBJ2-1	-	CASSWLGSSYNEQFF	TGCGCCAGCAGCTGGTTGGGAAGCTCCTACAATGAGCAGTTCTTC
-	TRBV5-1	TRBJ1-1	-	CASSFGGSDTEAFF	TGCGCCAGCAGCTTTGGGGGCTCCGACACTGAAGCTTTCTTT
-	TRBV18	TRBJ1-5	-	CASSPGLGQPQHF	TGTGCCAGCTCACCAGGGCTCGGTCAGCCCCAGCATTTT
-	TRBV6-5	TRBJ1-2	-	CASSPRQETNYGYTF	TGTGCCAGCAGTCCCCGACAGGAGACTAACTATGGCTACACCTTC
TRBD2	TRBV9	TRBJ2-2	-	CASSTEGTSGGAFTGELFF	TGTGCCAGCAGCACCGAAGGGACTAGCGGGGGGGCCTTCACCGGGGAGCTGTTTTTT
TRBD1	TRBV2	TRBJ2-7	-	CASSVTQGAAREQYF	TGTGCCAGCAGTGTTACACAGGGGGCCGCTCGGGAGCAGTACTTC
-	TRBV2	TRBJ2-7	few	CASIGDFEAYEQYF	TGTGCCAGCATAGGAGACTTCGAGGCCTACGAGCAGTACTTC
-	TRBV2	TRBJ1-2	-	CASSQGYGYTF	TGTGCCAGCAGCCAAGGCTATGGCTACACCTTC
TRBD1	TRBV5-1	TRBJ1-4	-	CASSRIGTGFEKLFF	TGCGCCAGCAGCAGAATTGGGACAGGGTTTGAAAAACTGTTTTTT
-	TRBV19	TRBJ1-3	-	CASMGGWAGPGNTIYF	TGTGCCAGTATGGGAGGTTGGGCAGGACCTGGAAACACCATATATTTT
TRBD1	TRBV30	TRBJ2-6	-	CAWETDRGQAGANVLTF	TGTGCCTGGGAAACGGACAGGGGGCAGGCTGGGGCCAACGTCCTGACTTTC
-	TRBV11-2	TRBJ2-7	-	CASSLDNGFSYEQYF	TGTGCCAGCAGCTTAGATAACGGCTTCTCCTACGAGCAGTACTTC
-	TRBV7-9	TRBJ1-2	-	CASSPGDFGGYTF	TGTGCCAGCAGTCCGGGGGACTTCGGTGGCTACACCTTC
TRBD2	TRBV27	TRBJ2-2	-	CATRPGTSGFTGELFF	TGTGCCACCCGGCCGGGGACTAGCGGATTCACCGGGGAGCTGTTTTTT
TRBD1	TRBV6-6	TRBJ2-7	-	CASSWDRANYEQYF	TGTGCCAGCAGTTGGGACAGGGCCAACTACGAGCAGTACTTC
-	TRBV7-3	TRBJ2-1	-	CASSSQGAYYNEQFF	TGTGCCAGCAGCTCACAGGGAGCTTACTACAATGAGCAGTTCTTC
-	TRBV6-1	TRBJ2-7	-	CASSERPNTGRPSYEQYF	TGTGCCAGCAGTGAGCGGCCCAACACGGGACGGCCCTCGTACGAGCAGTACTTC
-	TRBV11-2	TRBJ1-5	-	CASSLDWEQPQHF	TGTGCCAGCAGCTTAGATTGGGAGCAGCCCCAGCATTTT
-	TRBV7-3	TRBJ2-2	-	CASSGPPLNTGELFF	TGTGCCAGCAGCGGACCGCCCCTAAACACCGGGGAGCTGTTTTTT
-	TRBV7-2	TRBJ1-1	-	CASSARAGNTEAFF	TGTGCCAGCAGCGCGAGGGCAGGTAACACTGAAGCTTTCTTT
-	TRBV11-2	TRBJ1-1	once	CASSLFQGMNTEAFF	TGTGCCAGCAGCTTATTCCAGGGAATGAACACTGAAGCTTTCTTT
TRBD1	TRBV2	TRBJ1-1	once	CATSGTGFSTEAFF	TGTGCCACTTCCGGGACAGGGTTTTCGACTGAAGCTTTCTTT